The clone carrying this TCR beta chain was seen just once. The target antigen is unknown. These data originate in a study of OX40 agonist ivuxolimab in advanced cancers. This CDR3 is built from 14 residues. Trimming cost V 7 bases and J 1 base, with 12 bases left between them. Study-level results: Clonal expansion was seen in CD4+ and CD8+ blood T cells by week 6 at 0.1 to 3.0 mg/kg.

Clones were sequenced by immunoSEQ multiplex PCR, and TCRdb holds only the in-frame ones, with some missing. Among under 85,000 clones listed, 85% were seen once. The chain uses TRBV23-1 and TRBJ2-3; D might be TRBD1 (5 bases). TRBV23-1 is classed as an ORF, of uncertain function. The starting material was CD4+ or CD8+ T cells sorted from blood, obtained in a trial of the OX40 agonist ivuxolimab. The receptor comes from an adult with an advanced solid tumor such as melanoma, head and neck, liver or kidney cancer. CDR3 in DNA: TGCGCCAGCACCGAACAGGAACGCACAGATACGCAGTATTTT. It translates to CASTEQERTDTQYF.